Below, 12 T cell receptor beta chains from the same sample are listed, as sequenced in a study of cytomegalovirus exposure and HLA in healthy donors. Researchers ran the PCR with 60 Vbeta and 13 Jbeta primers. Only in-frame clones appear in the TCRdb table, and some are missing; sequencing was by immunoSEQ multiplex PCR. This sample has 90,000 or so clones, with roughly three quarters found just once. The sequencing sample was made of PBMCs. These receptors originate from a woman between 45 and 65 years old in good health and CMV-seropositive.

The genes are TRBV6-4 and TRBJ2-1; a weak D match, TRBD2 (5 bases). V dropped 4 bases and J dropped 0 bases, with 19 bases sitting between them. The CDR3 has 18 residues. CDR1 and CDR2 from the germline V gene are MRHNA and SNTAGT. The CDR3 DNA reads TGTGCCAGCAGTGTAGAGGGCCTCAGATTAAGCTCCTACAATGAGCAGTTCTTC. The encoded protein is CASSVEGLRLSSYNEQFF.

About this clone: Sequence at one end of the junction differs from germline and may be a read error. The genes are TRBV7-7 and TRBJ2-1, with 7 bases that match TRBD2. Germline CDR1 SSHAT, CDR2 FNYEAQ (reference sequence). The CDR3 is 14 amino acids. The CDR3 is CASSLEAGVSEQFF. CDR3 in DNA: TGTGCTAGCAGCTTAGAGGCGGGGGTGAGCGAGCAGTTCTTC. The full variable domain, with the rest looked up from reference TRBV7-7 and TRBJ2-1, is GAGVSQSPRYKVTKRGQDVTLRCDPISSHATLYWYQQALGQGPEFLTYFNYEAQPDKSGLPSDRFSAERPEGSISTLTIQRTEQRDSAMYRCASSLEAGVSEQFFGPGTRLTVL.

With regard to this clone: At one end, the junction sequence differs from germline, possibly due to a read error. Within the sample, other DNA sequences also encode this same CDR3. J is TRBJ1-1 and V is TRBV10-2; TRBD1 agrees at 10 bases. The germline V gene has CDR1 WSHSY and CDR2 SAAADI. The CDR3 consists of 17 residues. This chain's CDR3 is CASSDVGDDRGRTEAFF. Here the CDR3 DNA reads TGCGCCAGCAGTGATGTAGGAGATGACAGGGGGCGGACTGAGGCTTTCTTT.

The chain has TRBV11-3 and TRBJ1-3, with 7 bases lining up with TRBD1. The CDR3 extends over 13 amino acids. The V segment lost 3 bases and the J segment 7 bases; nucleotides outside the gene matches: 3. Per the germline V gene, CDR1 is SGHNT and CDR2 is YENEEA. The CDR3 loop is CASSLDRSNTIYF. Written as DNA, the CDR3 is TGTGCCAGCAGCTTGGACAGGAGTAACACCATATATTTT.

The genes are TRBV12-5 and TRBJ2-2, with TRBD2 identical over 14 bases. V dropped 7 bases and J dropped 6; count of bases not matched to a gene: 7. Per germline, CDR1 LGHNT and CDR2 FRNRAP. The CDR3 length is 16 residues. CDR3 in amino acids: CASAAGLAGVAGELFF. The CDR3 DNA follows: TGTGCTAGTGCCGCGGGACTAGCGGGAGTGGCCGGGGAGCTGTTTTTT.

The rearrangement joins TRBV11-3 to TRBJ2-3; 8 positions match TRBD2. The CDR3 extends over 18 amino acids. Germline V gives CDR1 SGHNT, CDR2 YENEEA. Trimming at V came to 5 bases and at J to 0 bases, leaving 13 bases not matched to a gene. CDR3 protein: CASSPGGATYSSTDTQYF. In DNA, the CDR3 is TGTGCCAGCAGCCCGGGGGGGGCGACATATTCTAGCACAGATACGCAGTATTTT.

V usage is TRBV19 and J usage is TRBJ1-1, with TRBD1 identical over 9 bases. With V trimmed by 3 bases and J by 5 bases, 10 bases remained unmatched. Looked up from germline, CDR1 is LNHDA and CDR2 is SQIVND (reference sequence). This CDR3 is 16 amino acids long. CDR3 protein: CASSMKGTGITTEAFF. The DNA for the CDR3 is TGTGCCAGTAGTATGAAGGGGACAGGGATAACTACTGAAGCTTTCTTT.

This chain connects TRBV5-6 to TRBJ1-1, with D possibly TRBD1 on 6 matching bases. In germline, CDR1 is SGHDT, CDR2 YYEEEE. CDR3 length equals 17 residues. Trimming took 2 bases from V and 0 from J, leaving 17 bases between them. The CDR3 here is CASSFSGVGKVNTEAFF. In DNA form, the CDR3 reads TGTGCCAGCAGCTTCTCAGGGGTCGGGAAGGTGAACACTGAAGCTTTCTTT. Full variable domain (rest looked up from reference TRBV5-6 and TRBJ1-1): DAGVTQSPTHLIKTRGQQVTLRCSPKSGHDTVSWYQQALGQGPQFIFQYYEEEERQRGNFPDRFSGHQFPNYSSELNVNALLLGDSALYLCASSFSGVGKVNTEAFFGQGTRLTVV.

CDR3 coding DNA: TGTGCCAGCAGTAAACGGGACACAATCTATGGCTACACCTTC. Protein sequence: CASSKRDTIYGYTF. The gene calls are TRBV11-3 and TRBJ1-2, with a possible D match to TRBD1 (6 bases). With 6 bases removed from V and 4 bases from J, the gap between germline ends came to 15 bases. The CDR3 sequence is 14 residues long. Germline CDR1 and CDR2: SGHNT and YENEEA.

The gene calls are TRBV9 and TRBJ1-6; D call uncertain. The CDR3 is 14 amino acids. V was pared by 0 bases and J by 7 bases, with 8 bases between. The germline gives CDR1 SGDLS, CDR2 YYNGEE. CDR3 protein: CASSVDSWNSPLHF. DNA for the CDR3: TGTGCCAGCAGCGTAGACAGTTGGAATTCACCCCTCCACTTT.

The CDR3: CSVLRTGSNTEAFF. The DNA of the CDR3 is TGCAGCGTTCTCAGGACAGGGTCGAACACTGAAGCTTTCTTT. The genes are TRBV29-1 and TRBJ1-1; 8 bases align to TRBD1. V lost 5 bases to trimming and J lost 1 base; unmatched junction nucleotides: 6. Germline V lookup: CDR1 SQVTM, CDR2 ANQGSEA. The CDR3 length is 14 residues.

The chain is built from TRBV10-2 and TRBJ1-1; 7 positions match TRBD1. The CDR3 extends over 14 amino acids. Per the germline V gene, CDR1 is WSHSY and CDR2 is SAAADI. J was trimmed by 4 bases and V by 4 bases; bases with no gene match: 6. This chain's CDR3 is CASSGGGGITEAFF. DNA of the CDR3: TGCGCCAGCAGTGGCGGAGGGGGCATCACTGAAGCTTTCTTT.